Listed below are T cell receptor beta chains from one sample, sequenced in a study of shared clonotypes between healthy human individuals. Clones were sequenced by immunoSEQ multiplex PCR, and TCRdb holds only the in-frame ones, with some missing. The table lists some 470,000 clones, 76% of them singletons. The sample was PBMCs. The source of these receptors is a woman between 35 and 50 years old in good health. Some clones in this sample may be carry-over from other donors' samples. Both conserved end residues are part of each CDR3. A D gene is named only where the DNA matches it firmly. Size tells how often a clone was seen (once, few, many) or the class of an expanded clone, and some rows leave it out.

V gene	clone size	D gene	J gene	CDR3 protein	CDR3 DNA
TRBV19	many	TRBD2	TRBJ2-6	CASSIPGLAGNDGGANVLTF	TGTGCCAGTAGTATACCCGGACTAGCGGGAAATGATGGCGGGGCCAACGTCCTGACTTTC
TRBV25-1	-	-	TRBJ2-7	CASSAGGDEQYF	TGTGCCAGCAGTGCAGGTGGTGACGAGCAGTACTTC
TRBV2	few	-	TRBJ1-1	CASSPQGGTTEAFF	TGTGCCAGCAGTCCACAGGGAGGTACCACTGAAGCTTTCTTT
TRBV7-9	-	-	TRBJ1-1	CASSLETLGTEAFF	TGTGCCAGCAGCTTAGAGACCCTGGGGACTGAAGCTTTCTTT
TRBV15	many	TRBD2	TRBJ2-7	CATSRDREGRYEQYF	TGTGCCACCAGCAGAGATAGGGAGGGCCGCTACGAGCAGTACTTC
TRBV5-1	-	TRBD1	TRBJ2-5	CASSLGPGQGFETQYF	TGCGCCAGCAGCTTGGGGCCTGGACAGGGATTCGAGACCCAGTACTTC
TRBV27	-	-	TRBJ1-4	CASSTIRDGEKLFF	TGTGCCAGCAGCACCATCAGGGATGGAGAAAAACTGTTTTTT
TRBV14	-	-	TRBJ1-5	CASQNRLGNQPQHF	TGTGCCAGCCAGAACAGGTTGGGCAATCAGCCCCAGCATTTT
TRBV11-1	-	-	TRBJ2-1	CASSLEQGLGEQFF	TGTGCCAGCAGCTTAGAGCAGGGGCTGGGTGAGCAGTTCTTC
TRBV5-1	-	-	TRBJ2-7	CASSLDIGQPRYEQYF	TGCGCCAGCAGCTTGGACATCGGACAGCCTCGCTACGAGCAGTACTTC
TRBV6-1	-	-	TRBJ1-1	CASSKNLEAEAFF	TGTGCCAGCAGTAAAAACTTAGAAGCTGAAGCTTTCTTT
TRBV11-2	-	TRBD2	TRBJ2-1	CASSLWGGRAENEQFF	TGTGCCAGCAGCCTGTGGGGCGGGAGGGCCGAAAATGAGCAGTTCTTC
TRBV5-1	-	-	TRBJ2-7	CASSLGGKDEQYF	TGCGCCAGCAGCTTGGGGGGAAAGGACGAGCAGTACTTC
TRBV7-9	-	-	TRBJ1-1	CASSLVWGAGGDSRTEAFF	TGTGCCAGCAGCTTAGTGTGGGGGGCCGGAGGTGATAGTAGGACTGAAGCTTTCTTT
TRBV18	-	TRBD1	TRBJ1-1	CASSATGSDTEAFF	TGTGCCAGCTCAGCGACAGGGTCGGACACTGAAGCTTTCTTT
TRBV10-3	-	-	TRBJ2-7	CAISDRTMSYEQYF	TGTGCCATCAGTGATCGGACTATGTCATACGAGCAGTACTTC
TRBV9	few	-	TRBJ2-3	CASSVDGNGDTQYF	TGTGCCAGCAGCGTAGACGGGAACGGCGATACGCAGTATTTT
TRBV25-1	few	TRBD2	TRBJ2-7	CASSEGSGASYEQYF	TGTGCCAGCAGTGAAGGTAGCGGGGCCTCCTACGAGCAGTACTTC
TRBV6-1	-	-	TRBJ1-3	CASTPEAVAGNTIYF	TGTGCCAGCACCCCTGAGGCGGTGGCAGGAAACACCATATATTTT
TRBV7-2	-	-	TRBJ1-2	CASSLEGWRSNYGYTF	TGTGCCAGCAGCTTAGAGGGTTGGAGGAGTAACTATGGCTACACCTTC
TRBV19	few	-	TRBJ1-4	CASRRMAGGNEKLFF	TGTGCCAGTAGACGGATGGCCGGCGGTAATGAAAAACTGTTTTTT
TRBV5-1	-	TRBD1	TRBJ2-3	CASSRGQGANTDTQYF	TGCGCCAGCTCCCGTGGGCAGGGGGCTAACACAGATACGCAGTATTTT
TRBV28	-	TRBD1	TRBJ2-5	CASSLGQGNIETQYF	TGTGCCAGCAGTTTAGGACAGGGGAATATAGAGACCCAGTACTTC
TRBV19	-	TRBD2	TRBJ2-2	CASTMGAGAESGELFF	TGTGCCAGTACCATGGGAGCGGGAGCGGAGAGCGGGGAGCTGTTTTTT
TRBV27	-	-	TRBJ1-3	CASSLGLGGVGDTIYF	TGTGCCAGCAGTTTAGGTCTCGGGGGTGTAGGAGACACCATATATTTT
TRBV2	-	-	TRBJ2-3	CASRRVAHDLLADTQYF	TGTGCCAGCAGGAGGGTTGCCCACGACCTCCTCGCGGATACGCAGTATTTT
TRBV7-2	-	TRBD2	TRBJ2-3	CASSLGGIGLAGGDTQYF	TGTGCCAGCAGCTTAGGCGGTATAGGGCTAGCGGGGGGGGATACGCAGTATTTT